Shown below are 2 T cell receptor beta chains from a single sample sequenced in a study of blood T cell repertoires in COVID-19. TCRdb's table, derived via immunoSEQ multiplex PCR, lists solely in-frame clones and lacks some. The repertoire holds over 100,000 clones, with over 70% as singletons. Sequencing was carried out using peripheral blood. The receptor source for this set is a woman aged 50 to 60 with acute or convalescent COVID-19.

The V gene is TRBV29-1, the J gene TRBJ2-7, with 7 nucleotides matching TRBD1. Germline CDR1 reads SQVTM; CDR2 reads ANQGSEA. The CDR3 has 14 amino acids. V shed 6 bases, J shed 0 bases, and the junction held 8 bases outside the gene matches. CDR3 DNA sequence: TGCAGCGTGGGTCCGGGGACAGTCTCCTACGAGCAGTACTTC. It is translated as CSVGPGTVSYEQYF.

The J gene is TRBJ1-4, the V gene TRBV11-2; D is undetermined. The CDR3 sequence is 18 residues long. The germline gives CDR1 SGHAT, CDR2 FQNNGV. V lost 1 base to trimming and J lost 6 bases, with 21 bases between them. Written as DNA, the CDR3 is TGTGCCAGCAGCTTAGGATGGATCTTCCCCGAGGCGGATGAAAAACTGTTTTTT. As protein: CASSLGWIFPEADEKLFF.